Listed here are 20 T cell receptor beta chains from one sample, sequenced in a study of T cell responses to AZD1222 COVID-19 vaccine. The method was immunoSEQ multiplex PCR; TCRdb's version includes in-frame clones alone and lacks a portion of them. The profile shows roughly 120,000 clones, 85% to 90% of them singletons. The specimen was peripheral blood, collected on day 0 of AZD1222 vaccination. These receptors all stem from an adult in good health.

The chain links TRBV2 to TRBJ2-1; the match to TRBD1 covers 7 bases. V lost 8 bases and J lost 10; bases outside the gene matches: 5. This CDR3 has 11 residues. Per the germline V gene, CDR1 is SNHLY and CDR2 is FYNNEI. The CDR3 region has the DNA TGTGCCAGCGCCTCGGGACAGGAGCAGTTCTTC. Protein product: CASASGQEQFF.

The rearrangement links TRBV19 to TRBJ2-1, with D maybe TRBD2 (6 bases). Germline CDR1 reads LNHDA; CDR2 reads SQIVND (reference sequence). The germline V and J ends were trimmed by 6 bases and 10 bases, with 16 bases remaining between them. The CDR3 runs 13 residues. The CDR3 DNA reads as TGTGCCAGTAGAAAAGAGGGAGGAGGGGAGCAGTTCTTC. Its protein is CASRKEGGGEQFF. Full variable domain (outside the CDR3, taken from reference TRBV19 and TRBJ2-1): DGGITQSPKYLFRKEGQNVTLSCEQNLNHDAMYWYRQDPGQGLRLIYYSQIVNDFQKGDIAEGYSVSREKKESFPLTVTSAQKNPTAFYLCASRKEGGGEQFFGPGTRLTVL.

This rearrangement joins TRBV5-1 to TRBJ2-3, with D tentatively TRBD2 (5 bases). The length of the CDR3 is 17 residues. V lost 4 bases, J lost 1 base, and 19 bases lay in between. Germline V CDR1 and CDR2: SGHRS, YFSETQ. The CDR3 protein is CASSPRGGQLGTDTQYF. Here the CDR3 DNA reads TGCGCCAGCAGCCCCCGAGGCGGGCAACTAGGCACAGATACGCAGTATTTT.

V and J are TRBV6-5 and TRBJ2-1, with 8 bases lining up with TRBD1. The V gene end was trimmed by 6 bases and the J gene end by 2 bases; junction bases not matched to a gene: 6. The CDR3 totals 15 residues. The V gene's germline CDR1 is MNHEY and CDR2 SVGAGI. CDR3: CASSRDRTPYNEQFF. The CDR3 DNA follows: TGTGCCAGCAGCCGGGACAGGACCCCCTACAATGAGCAGTTCTTC.

The CDR3 region is CASAGPGYLAFF. CDR3 sequence (DNA): TGTGCCAGCGCCGGACCCGGGTATTTAGCTTTCTTT. V usage is TRBV6-5 and J usage is TRBJ1-1, with no clear D. Trimming took off 8 bases at V and 10 bases at J, with 17 bases between the two ends. In germline, CDR1 is MNHEY, CDR2 SVGAGI. This CDR3 has 12 residues.

This chain connects TRBV10-1 to TRBJ2-7, with a tentative D call TRBD1 (5 bases). From germline, CDR1 is WNHNN and CDR2 SYGVQD (reference sequence). V was pared by 2 bases and J by 3 bases, with 11 bases between. This CDR3 contains 14 residues. The CDR3 spells CASSEIGQGYEQYF. CDR3 coding DNA: TGCGCCAGCAGTGAGATCGGGCAGGGCTACGAGCAGTACTTC.

There are a few counts of this clone. J is TRBJ1-1 and V is TRBV30; unclear D gene. The length of the CDR3 is 15 residues. V was clipped by 4 bases and J by 4 bases, with 19 bases between them. Germline CDR1 is GTSNPN and CDR2 is SVGIG (reference sequence). The CDR3 loop is CAWTFPGFRGTEAFF. In DNA, the CDR3 is TGTGCCTGGACTTTCCCAGGCTTCAGAGGCACTGAAGCTTTCTTT. The complete variable domain, with remaining parts taken from reference TRBV30 and TRBJ1-1, reads SQTIHQWPATLVQPVGSPLSLECTVEGTSNPNLYWYRQAAGRGLQLLFYSVGIGQISSEVPQNLSASRPQDRQFILSSKKLLLSDSGFYLCAWTFPGFRGTEAFFGQGTRLTVV.

The chain uses TRBV10-3 and TRBJ2-7, with D unclear. The CDR3 loop spans 17 amino acids. Trimming removed 10 bases at V and 1 base at J, with 26 bases between. CDR1 ENHRY and CDR2 SYGVKD come from the germline V gene. The CDR3 DNA reads TGTGCCACCTCCGGCGGTTGGGGTACGGTTTCGTCCTACGAGCAGTACTTC. This gives the protein CATSGGWGTVSSYEQYF.

In the case of this clone: One junction end does not reproduce the germline sequence, and a read error may be involved. V and J are TRBV18 and TRBJ2-1; 8 bases are a match to TRBD1. Germline V gives CDR1 KGHSH, CDR2 LQKENI. This CDR3 comprises 18 residues. CDR3 in DNA: TGTGCCAGCTCATCACCGGGACAGGCGAATTCCAATGGTAATGAGCAGTTCTTC. This gives the protein CASSSPGQANSNGNEQFF.

The chain carries TRBV21-1 and TRBJ2-7; the D call in the table, TRBD1, was not verified against the DNA. TRBV21-1 corresponds to a pseudogene. The CDR3 is 19 residues long. The CDR3 protein is CASSKAKDRGSVEPYEQYF. CDR3 sequence (DNA): TGTGCCAGCAGCAAAGCTAAGGACAGGGGGAGCGTCGAGCCCTACGAGCAGTACTTC.

This clone appeared a single time. This rearrangement joins TRBV4-3 to TRBJ2-7; 8 nucleotides align to TRBD2. Trimming cost V 0 bases and J 6 bases; bases outside gene matches: 7. The CDR3 is 15 residues long. Germline V gives CDR1 LGHNA, CDR2 YSLEER. The CDR3 region has the DNA TGCGCCAGCAGCCAAGAACGAGCGGGAGACCTCGAGCAGTACTTC. This gives the protein CASSQERAGDLEQYF.

The chain links TRBV10-1 to TRBJ2-3; the D gene is possibly TRBD1 (5 bases). V lost 2 bases, J lost 5 bases, and 11 bases lay in between. The germline V gene has CDR1 WNHNN and CDR2 SYGVQD (reference sequence). The CDR3 runs to 14 residues. The CDR3 here is CASSEARDLDTQYF. The CDR3 DNA reads as TGCGCCAGCAGTGAGGCCAGGGATCTAGATACGCAGTATTTT.

This sequence joins TRBV28 and TRBJ2-3, with TRBD1 identical over 10 bases. CDR3 length equals 18 residues. After removal of 6 bases from V and 1 base from J, the junction contained 13 bases not matched to a gene. CDR1 and CDR2 from the germline V gene are MDHEN and SYDVKM. CDR3 sequence reads: CASSLDRGGLGGTDTQYF. The CDR3 DNA follows: TGTGCCAGCAGCTTGGACAGGGGGGGACTAGGAGGCACAGATACGCAGTATTTT.

The gene calls are TRBV2 and TRBJ1-3; D call uncertain. The CDR3 is 14 amino acids. Germline V lookup: CDR1 SNHLY, CDR2 FYNNEI. Deletions cut 5 bases from V and 0 bases from J, with 8 bases between. The CDR3 DNA reads as TGTGCCAGCAGTCGGGGTCACTCTGGAAACACCATATATTTT. Protein: CASSRGHSGNTIYF.

The CDR3 region has the DNA TGCAGCGTGACAGATCAGGGTCAGCCCCAGCATTTT. Amino acids: CSVTDQGQPQHF. This chain joins TRBV29-1 and TRBJ1-5; D perhaps matches TRBD1 (5 bases). Germline V CDR1 and CDR2: SQVTM, ANQGSEA. Deletions cut 6 bases from V and 6 bases from J, with 12 bases between. This CDR3 spans 12 amino acids.

V usage is TRBV7-2 and J usage is TRBJ2-3; no reliable D call. V lost 1 base and J 2 bases, leaving 10 bases between the germline ends. Looked up from germline, CDR1 is SGHTA and CDR2 is FQGNSA. This CDR3 contains 15 residues. The CDR3 here is CASSLEGLITDTQYF. DNA of the CDR3: TGTGCCAGCAGCTTAGAGGGTTTAATCACAGATACGCAGTATTTT.

The J gene is TRBJ2-2, the V gene TRBV27, with D possibly being TRBD2 (7 bases). Germline CDR1 MNHEY, CDR2 SMNVEV (reference sequence). Trimming shortened V by 10 bases and J by 4 bases, and 19 bases separated the two germline ends. The CDR3 runs to 15 residues. CDR3 loop: CATSRGGAGTGELFF. The CDR3 DNA is TGTGCCACCAGCAGAGGGGGGGCGGGCACCGGGGAGCTGTTTTTT.

V and J are TRBV19 and TRBJ2-6; 7 positions agree with TRBD1. The CDR3 is 15 residues long. Trimming cost V 6 bases and J 1 base; bases outside gene matches: 3. Per the germline V gene, CDR1 is LNHDA and CDR2 is SQIVND (reference sequence). This CDR3 reads CASRADRSGANVLTF. The CDR3 nucleotides are TGTGCCAGTAGGGCGGACAGGTCTGGGGCCAACGTCCTGACTTTC.

This chain uses TRBV9 with TRBJ1-3; 7 nucleotides line up with TRBD1. This CDR3 is built from 17 residues. Germline values: CDR1 SGDLS, CDR2 YYNGEE. V trimming: 4 bases; J trimming: 3 bases; junction bases outside the gene matches: 13. CDR3 region: CASSRATGTLGGNTIYF. The CDR3 DNA reads TGTGCCAGCAGCCGCGCGACAGGGACGCTGGGTGGAAACACCATATATTTT.

This chain links TRBV27 with TRBJ2-5; 7 nucleotides line up with TRBD1. The germline gives CDR1 MNHEY, CDR2 SMNVEV (reference sequence). This CDR3 comprises 15 residues. V was clipped by 2 bases and J by 5 bases; unmatched bases: 8. The CDR3 here is CASSLGQASLETQYF. In nucleotides, the CDR3 is TGTGCCAGCAGTTTAGGACAGGCCTCGTTGGAGACCCAGTACTTC.